The T cell receptor (beta chain) described here comes from a study of blood T cells in healthy people across ages. This clonotype was counted a single time. Using a J-beta primer mix together with a sample-barcoded 5' primer, a second PCR was run for roughly 6 to 12 cycles. A template-switch adaptor with 12 random nucleotides tagged each cDNA molecule. TCRdb reprocessed the 5' RACE reads via MiXCR and lists one record per CDR3 protein. In the table there are around 690,000 distinct CDR3 sequences, 58% of which are singletons. CDR1 and CDR2 (germline): KGHDR, SFDVKD. The CDR3 length is 13 residues. Trimming took 12 bases from V and 1 from J, leaving 14 bases between them. In each sample, at least 6.5 million PBMCs were isolated.

The sequencing input was blood. This sequence was found in a man aged 60-69 years in good health. The chain carries TRBV24-1 and TRBJ1-2, with D maybe TRBD1 (5 bases). The CDR3 region is CAAGDGDNYGYTF. Written as DNA, the CDR3 is TGTGCCGCCGGGGACGGGGATAACTATGGCTACACCTTC.